What follows are 4 T cell receptor beta chains derived from one specimen sequenced in a study of cytomegalovirus exposure and HLA in healthy donors. The PCR contained 60 Vbeta and 13 Jbeta primers. Sequencing used immunoSEQ multiplex PCR; TCRdb keeps in-frame clones, though not all of them. The sample consists of approximately 150,000 clones, around 67% of them appearing once. The specimen was PBMCs. The receptors stem from a woman under 30 in good health and CMV-seronegative.

This rearrangement joins TRBV7-9 to TRBJ2-1; D is undetermined. CDR3 length equals 17 residues. CDR1 and CDR2 from the germline V gene are SEHNR and FQNEAQ (reference sequence). Trimming cost V 0 bases and J 8 bases, with 20 bases left between them. The DNA for the CDR3 is TGTGCCAGCAGCTTAGCTCAAACGAGCCGTCTCGCCGATGAGCAGTTCTTC. Its protein product is CASSLAQTSRLADEQFF.

This rearrangement joins TRBV28 to TRBJ2-7; 8 nucleotides align to TRBD1. The CDR3 extends over 14 amino acids. Unmatched junction bases numbered 9, after V lost 6 bases and J lost 5 bases. Germline CDR1 MDHEN, CDR2 SYDVKM. As DNA, the CDR3 is TGTGCCAGCAGATCAGGGGGCACGCGGAACGAGCAGTACTTC. This encodes CASRSGGTRNEQYF.

The V call is TRBV7-9, the J call TRBJ1-6; D call uncertain. The V end lost 5 bases, the J end lost 7 bases, and 12 bases lay between the germline ends. This CDR3 comprises 14 residues. The germline CDR1 and CDR2 sequences are SEHNR and FQNEAQ (reference sequence). The CDR3 nucleotides are TGTGCCAGCAGCCAAGCGCGAGGGAATTCACCCCTCCACTTT. Its protein product is CASSQARGNSPLHF.

The chain couples TRBV18 to TRBJ2-1; 14 nucleotides match TRBD2. CDR1 is KGHSH, CDR2 LQKENI, per germline. The CDR3 totals 18 residues. The trim removed 5 bases at V and 7 bases at J, leaving 13 bases unmatched. CDR3 sequence: CASSTQTGLAGGRNEQFF. In nucleotides, the CDR3 is TGTGCCAGCTCAACGCAAACTGGACTAGCGGGAGGACGGAATGAGCAGTTCTTC. The full variable domain, completed using reference TRBV18 and TRBJ2-1, is NAGVMQNPRHLVRRRGQEARLRCSPMKGHSHVYWYRQLPEEGLKFMVYLQKENIIDESGMPKERFSAEFPKEGPSILRIQQVVRGDSAAYFCASSTQTGLAGGRNEQFFGPGTRLTVL.